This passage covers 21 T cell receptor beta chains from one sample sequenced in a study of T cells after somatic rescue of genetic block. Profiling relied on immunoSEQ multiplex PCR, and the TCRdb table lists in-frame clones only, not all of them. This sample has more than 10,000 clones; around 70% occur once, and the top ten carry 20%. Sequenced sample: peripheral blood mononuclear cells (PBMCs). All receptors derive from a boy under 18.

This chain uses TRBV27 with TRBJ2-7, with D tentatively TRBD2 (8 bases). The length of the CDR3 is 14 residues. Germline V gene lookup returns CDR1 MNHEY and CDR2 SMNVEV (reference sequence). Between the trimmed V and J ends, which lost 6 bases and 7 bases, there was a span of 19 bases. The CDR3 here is CASRNRGGGLEQYF. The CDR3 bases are TGTGCCAGCAGAAACAGGGGCGGGGGGTTGGAGCAGTACTTC.

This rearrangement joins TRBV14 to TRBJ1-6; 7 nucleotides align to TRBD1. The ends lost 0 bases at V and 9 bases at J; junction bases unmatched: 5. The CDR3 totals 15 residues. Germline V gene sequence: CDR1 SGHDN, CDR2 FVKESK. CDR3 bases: TGTGCCAGCAGCCAAGATCACAGGGGCCGTTCACCCCTCCACTTT. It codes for CASSQDHRGRSPLHF.

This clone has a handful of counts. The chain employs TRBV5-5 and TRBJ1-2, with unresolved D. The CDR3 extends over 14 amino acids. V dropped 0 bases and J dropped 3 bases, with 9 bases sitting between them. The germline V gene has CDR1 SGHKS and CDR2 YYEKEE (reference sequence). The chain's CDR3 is CASSLDSVYYGYTF. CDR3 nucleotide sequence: TGTGCCAGCAGCTTGGACAGCGTTTACTATGGCTACACCTTC.

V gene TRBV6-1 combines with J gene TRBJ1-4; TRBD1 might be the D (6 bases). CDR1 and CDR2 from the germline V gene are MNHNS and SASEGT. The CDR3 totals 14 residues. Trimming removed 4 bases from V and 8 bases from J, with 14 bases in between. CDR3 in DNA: TGTGCCAGCAGTGCCCCAGGGGTGGGGGAAAAACTGTTTTTT. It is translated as CASSAPGVGEKLFF.

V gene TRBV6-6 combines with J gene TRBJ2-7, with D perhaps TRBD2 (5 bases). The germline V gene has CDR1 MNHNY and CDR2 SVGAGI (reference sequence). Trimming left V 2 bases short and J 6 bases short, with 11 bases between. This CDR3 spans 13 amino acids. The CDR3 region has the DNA TGTGCCAGCAGTTACGAGAGGGTTAGCGAGCAGTACTTC. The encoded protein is CASSYERVSEQYF.

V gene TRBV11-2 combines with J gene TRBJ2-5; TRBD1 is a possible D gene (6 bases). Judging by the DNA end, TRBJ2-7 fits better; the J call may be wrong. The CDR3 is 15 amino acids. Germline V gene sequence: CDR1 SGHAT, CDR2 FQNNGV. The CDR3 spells CASSLDRTVFYEQYF. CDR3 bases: TGTGCCAGCAGCTTAGATCGGACAGTGTTCTACGAGCAGTACTTC.

This CDR3 is CASSPGRELSEQYF. For the CDR3, the DNA is TGTGCCAGCTCACCGGGGCGGGAGCTCTCCGAGCAGTACTTC. The chain uses TRBV18 and TRBJ2-7, with 7 bases fitting TRBD2. The V segment lost 3 bases and the J segment 6 bases; nucleotides outside the gene matches: 8. Germline CDR1 reads KGHSH; CDR2 reads LQKENI. The CDR3 loop spans 14 amino acids.

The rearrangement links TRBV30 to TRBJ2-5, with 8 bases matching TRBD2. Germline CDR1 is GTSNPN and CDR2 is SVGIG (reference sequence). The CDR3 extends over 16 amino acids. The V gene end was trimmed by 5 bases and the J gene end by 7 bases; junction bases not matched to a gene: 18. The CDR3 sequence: CAWVPGGSRDLGTQYF. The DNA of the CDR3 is TGTGCCTGGGTTCCGGGAGGGTCAAGAGATTTAGGGACCCAGTACTTC.

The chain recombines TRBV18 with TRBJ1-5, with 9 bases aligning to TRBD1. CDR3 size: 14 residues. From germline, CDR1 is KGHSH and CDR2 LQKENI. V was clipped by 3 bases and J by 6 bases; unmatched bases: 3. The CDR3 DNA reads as TGTGCCAGCTCACCGACAGGGGGTGGTCAGCCCCAGCATTTT. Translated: CASSPTGGGQPQHF.

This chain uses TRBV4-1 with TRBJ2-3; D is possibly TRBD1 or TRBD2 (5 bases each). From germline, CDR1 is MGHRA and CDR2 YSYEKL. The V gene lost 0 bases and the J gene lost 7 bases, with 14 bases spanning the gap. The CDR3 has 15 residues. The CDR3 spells CASSQEGRSHYTQYF. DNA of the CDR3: TGCGCCAGCAGCCAAGAGGGACGATCCCACTATACGCAGTATTTT.

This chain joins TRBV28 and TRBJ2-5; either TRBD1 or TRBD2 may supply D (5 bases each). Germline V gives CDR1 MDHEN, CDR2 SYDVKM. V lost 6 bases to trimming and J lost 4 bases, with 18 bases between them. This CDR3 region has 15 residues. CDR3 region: CASSETPGALETQYF. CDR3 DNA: TGTGCCAGCAGCGAGACTCCCGGGGCCTTAGAGACCCAGTACTTC.

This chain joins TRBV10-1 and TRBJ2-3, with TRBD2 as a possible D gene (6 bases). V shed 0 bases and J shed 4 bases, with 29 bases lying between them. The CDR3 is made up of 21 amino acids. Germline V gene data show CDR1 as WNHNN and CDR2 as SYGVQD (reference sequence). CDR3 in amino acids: CASSESMGGGSEPHTADTQYF. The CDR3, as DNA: TGCGCCAGCAGTGAGTCGATGGGGGGTGGTTCGGAGCCTCATACGGCAGATACGCAGTATTTT.

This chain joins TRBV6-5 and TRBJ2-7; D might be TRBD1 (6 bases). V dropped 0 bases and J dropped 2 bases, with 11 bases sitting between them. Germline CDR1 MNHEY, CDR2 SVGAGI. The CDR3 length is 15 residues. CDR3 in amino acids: CASSYSVRDTYEQYF. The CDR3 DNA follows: TGTGCCAGCAGTTACTCGGTTAGGGACACCTACGAGCAGTACTTC.

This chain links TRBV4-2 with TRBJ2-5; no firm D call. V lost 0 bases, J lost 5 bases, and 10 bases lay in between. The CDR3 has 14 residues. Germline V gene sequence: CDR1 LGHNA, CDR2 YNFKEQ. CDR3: CASSQDDVLETQYF. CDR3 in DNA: TGTGCCAGCAGCCAAGATGATGTCTTGGAGACCCAGTACTTC.

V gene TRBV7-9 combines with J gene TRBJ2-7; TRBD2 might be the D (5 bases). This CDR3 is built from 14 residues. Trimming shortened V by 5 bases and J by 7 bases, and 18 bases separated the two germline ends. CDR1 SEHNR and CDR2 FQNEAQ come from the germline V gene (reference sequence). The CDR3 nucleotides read TGTGCCAGCAGCCCCCCGGGCGGACTCGGGGAGCAGTACTTC. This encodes CASSPPGGLGEQYF.

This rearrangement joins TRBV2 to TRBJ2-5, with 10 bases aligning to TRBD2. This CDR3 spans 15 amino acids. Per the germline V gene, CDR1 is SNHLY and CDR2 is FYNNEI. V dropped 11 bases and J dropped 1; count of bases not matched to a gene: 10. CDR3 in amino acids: CAAGGLAGVQETQYF. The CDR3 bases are TGTGCCGCCGGCGGCCTAGCGGGGGTCCAAGAGACCCAGTACTTC.

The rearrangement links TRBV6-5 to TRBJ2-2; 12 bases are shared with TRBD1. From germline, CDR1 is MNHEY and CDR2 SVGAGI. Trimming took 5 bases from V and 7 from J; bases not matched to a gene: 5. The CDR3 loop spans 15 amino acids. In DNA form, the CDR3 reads TGTGCCAGCAGTCTGGGACAGGGGGCGGTCGGGGAGCTGTTTTTT. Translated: CASSLGQGAVGELFF.

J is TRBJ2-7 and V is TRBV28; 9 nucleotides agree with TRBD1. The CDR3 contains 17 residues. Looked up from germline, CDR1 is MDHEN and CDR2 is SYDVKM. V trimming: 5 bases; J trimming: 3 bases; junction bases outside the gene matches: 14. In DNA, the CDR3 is TGTGCCAGCAGTCCACCTCCGGGACAGGGTCCTCTCTACGAGCAGTACTTC. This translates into CASSPPPGQGPLYEQYF.

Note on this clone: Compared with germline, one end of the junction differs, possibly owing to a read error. The CDR3, as DNA: TGTGCCACCAGCAGGGGTATTAATGAAAAACTGTTTTTT. This codes for CATSRGINEKLFF. The V call is TRBV7-6, the J call TRBJ1-4; D perhaps matches TRBD1 (6 bases). Germline V gene sequence: CDR1 SGHVS, CDR2 FNYEAQ. CDR3 length: 13 residues.

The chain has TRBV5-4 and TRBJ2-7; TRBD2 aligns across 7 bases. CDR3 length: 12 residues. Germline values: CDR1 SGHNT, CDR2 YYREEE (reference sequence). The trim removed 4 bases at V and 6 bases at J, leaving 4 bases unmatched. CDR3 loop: CASSLGGTEQYF. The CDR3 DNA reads TGTGCCAGCAGCCTCGGGGGGACCGAGCAGTACTTC.

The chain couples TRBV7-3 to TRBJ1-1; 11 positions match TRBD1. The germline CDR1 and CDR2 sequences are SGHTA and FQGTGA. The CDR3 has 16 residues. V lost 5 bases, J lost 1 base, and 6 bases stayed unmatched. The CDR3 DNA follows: TGTGCCAGCAGCCCGGACAGGGGGCCTGGGAACACTGAAGCTTTCTTT. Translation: CASSPDRGPGNTEAFF. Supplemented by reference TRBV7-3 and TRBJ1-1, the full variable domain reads GAGVSQTPSNKVTEKGKYVELRCDPISGHTALYWYRQSLGQGPEFLIYFQGTGAADDSGLPNDRFFAVRPEGSVSTLKIQRTERGDSAVYLCASSPDRGPGNTEAFFGQGTRLTVV.